The clone carrying this T cell receptor beta chain was detected many times. The antigen remains unidentified. In the library, individual cDNA molecules carried attached unique molecular identifiers. TCRdb reprocessed the 5' RACE reads via MiXCR and lists one record per CDR3 protein. The repertoire has tens of thousands of distinct CDR3 sequences, roughly a tenth of them found once; the top ten carry about 6.1%. The data originate from a study of early T cells in non-severe SARS-CoV-2 infection. Across the study: Sequencing used unsorted whole-blood bulk RNA, so chains lack pairing. Study-wide results and limits: Reliance on VDJdb matching favored anti-spike CD8 responses; private and CD4 specificities were missed.

The V end was cut by 2 bases, the J end by 0 bases, with 14 bases between. The length of the CDR3 is 17 residues. The germline V gene has CDR1 SQVTM and CDR2 ANQGSEA. The genes are TRBV29-1 and TRBJ2-6; perhaps TRBD1 as D (6 bases). The material sequenced was whole blood. This TCR came from an adult who was a healthcare worker with PCR-confirmed SARS-CoV-2 infection or an uninfected control (not recorded which). The CDR3 reads CSVESGVSISGANVLTF. For the CDR3, the DNA is TGCAGCGTTGAATCAGGGGTCTCTATCTCTGGGGCCAACGTCCTGACTTTC.